Presented here are 5 T cell receptor beta chains from one specimen sequenced in a study of cytomegalovirus exposure and HLA in healthy donors. PCR used 60 Vbeta primers and 13 Jbeta primers. Sequenced by immunoSEQ multiplex PCR; TCRdb stores in-frame clones only, minus some. The sample shows about 110,000 clones, roughly two thirds of them seen only once. The sequencing input was PBMCs. These receptors were obtained from a man between 35 and 55 years old in good health and CMV-seronegative.

The chain recombines TRBV30 with TRBJ1-2; D may be TRBD1 (5 bases). The germline V gene encodes CDR1 GTSNPN and CDR2 SVGIG (reference sequence). With 2 bases removed from V and 4 bases from J, the gap between germline ends came to 14 bases. This CDR3 contains 14 residues. The CDR3 coding sequence is TGTGCCTGGAGTCTAGGGGCAGGCAGCTATGGCTACACCTTC. Translating it yields CAWSLGAGSYGYTF.

CDR3 nucleotides: TGCGCCAGCAGACGAACTATTGGCGGGGGTCGGGAGACCCAGTACTTC. Encoded protein: CASRRTIGGGRETQYF. The chain combines TRBV5-1 with TRBJ2-5; 7 nucleotides align to TRBD2. This CDR3 comprises 16 residues. Germline loops: CDR1 SGHRS, CDR2 YFSETQ. The junction had 15 bases not matched to a gene; V was cut back by 5 bases and J by 5 bases.

The rearrangement uses TRBV5-6 and TRBJ2-2, with D possibly TRBD1 on 5 matching bases. Trimming took 3 bases from V and 6 from J, leaving 12 bases between them. The CDR3 covers 14 residues. CDR1 is SGHDT and CDR2 is YYEEEE in the germline V gene. CDR3 amino acids: CASSSQFRAGELFF. Here the CDR3 DNA reads TGTGCCAGCAGCTCCCAATTCAGGGCCGGGGAGCTGTTTTTT.

The chain combines TRBV6-5 with TRBJ2-5, with D perhaps matching TRBD2 (5 bases). Per germline, CDR1 MNHEY and CDR2 SVGAGI. CDR3 length equals 14 residues. Trimming took 5 bases from V and 2 from J, leaving 12 bases between them. The CDR3 coding sequence is TGTGCCAGCAGTCCCCCGGACTCGCAAGAGACCCAGTACTTC. Encoded protein: CASSPPDSQETQYF.

This clone showed up just a few times. The CDR3 protein is CASTPPAGGNSPLHF. In DNA, the CDR3 is TGTGCCAGCACCCCGCCCGCAGGGGGAAATTCACCCCTCCACTTT. The V call is TRBV6-1, the J call TRBJ1-6, with 7 bases matching TRBD1. Germline CDR1 and CDR2: MNHNS and SASEGT. Trimming cost V 7 bases and J 7 bases; bases outside gene matches: 10. The length of the CDR3 is 15 residues.